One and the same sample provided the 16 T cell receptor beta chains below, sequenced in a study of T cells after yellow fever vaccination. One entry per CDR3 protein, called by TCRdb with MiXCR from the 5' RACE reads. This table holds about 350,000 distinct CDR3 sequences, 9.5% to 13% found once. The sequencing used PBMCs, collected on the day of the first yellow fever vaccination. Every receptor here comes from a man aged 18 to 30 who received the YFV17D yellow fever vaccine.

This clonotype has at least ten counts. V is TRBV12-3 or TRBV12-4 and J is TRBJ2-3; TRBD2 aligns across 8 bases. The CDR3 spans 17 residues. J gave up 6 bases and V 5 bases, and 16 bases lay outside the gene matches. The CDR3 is CASSPNDRGGRSDTQYF. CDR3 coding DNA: TGTGCCAGCAGTCCCAACGATCGGGGGGGGCGGTCTGATACGCAGTATTTT.

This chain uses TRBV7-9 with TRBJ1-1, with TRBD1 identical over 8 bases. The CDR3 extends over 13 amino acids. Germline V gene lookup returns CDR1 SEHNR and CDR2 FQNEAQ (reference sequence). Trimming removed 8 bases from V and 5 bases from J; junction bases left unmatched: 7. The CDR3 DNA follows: TGTGCCAGCGGGGCACAGGGGGGGACTGAAGCTTTCTTT. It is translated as CASGAQGGTEAFF.

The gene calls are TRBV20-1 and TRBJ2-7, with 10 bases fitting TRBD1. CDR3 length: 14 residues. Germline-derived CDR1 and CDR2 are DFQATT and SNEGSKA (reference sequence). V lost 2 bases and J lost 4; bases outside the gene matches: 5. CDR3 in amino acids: CSARLPGQGYEQYF. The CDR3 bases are TGCAGTGCTAGACTCCCGGGACAGGGGTACGAGCAGTACTTC.

The CDR3 nucleotides read TGCGCCAGCAGCCGAGTTGGGACAGGGCGAACCGGGGAGCTGTTTTTT. It yields the protein CASSRVGTGRTGELFF. The V gene is TRBV4-3, the J gene TRBJ2-2, with TRBD1 matching 9 bases. This CDR3 region has 16 residues. Per the germline V gene, CDR1 is LGHNA and CDR2 is YSLEER. V lost 4 bases to trimming and J lost 5 bases; unmatched junction nucleotides: 8.

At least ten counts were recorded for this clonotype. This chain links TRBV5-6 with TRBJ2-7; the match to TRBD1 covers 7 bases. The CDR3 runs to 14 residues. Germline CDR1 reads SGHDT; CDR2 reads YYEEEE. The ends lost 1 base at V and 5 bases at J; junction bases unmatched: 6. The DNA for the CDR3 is TGTGCCAGCAGCTTGAGCATCGACAGGGACGAGCAGTACGTC. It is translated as CASSLSIDRDEQYV.

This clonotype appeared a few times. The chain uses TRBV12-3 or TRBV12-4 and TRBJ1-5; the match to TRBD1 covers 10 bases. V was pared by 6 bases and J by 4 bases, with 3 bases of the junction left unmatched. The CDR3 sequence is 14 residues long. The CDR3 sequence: CASRPGQGNQPQHF. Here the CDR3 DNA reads TGTGCCAGCAGACCGGGACAGGGGAATCAGCCCCAGCATTTT.

The CDR3 loop is CASSPGQYQETQYF. CDR3 DNA: TGTGCCAGCAGCCCCGGACAGTATCAAGAGACCCAGTACTTC. This chain joins TRBV7-3 and TRBJ2-5, with D possibly being TRBD1 (6 bases). Germline V lookup: CDR1 SGHTA, CDR2 FQGTGA. The V gene lost 5 bases and the J gene lost 2 bases, with 12 bases spanning the gap. The CDR3 runs to 14 residues.

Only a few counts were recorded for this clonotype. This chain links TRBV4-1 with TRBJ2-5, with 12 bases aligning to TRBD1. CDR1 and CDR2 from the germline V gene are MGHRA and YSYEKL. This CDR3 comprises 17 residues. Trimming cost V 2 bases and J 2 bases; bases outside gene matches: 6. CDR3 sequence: CASSQPGTGGWQETQYF. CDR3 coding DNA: TGCGCCAGCAGCCAACCCGGGACAGGGGGCTGGCAAGAGACCCAGTACTTC.

DNA for the CDR3: TGTGCCAGCAGCCAAGGGACAGGGGCCTTCGGGGAGCTGTTTTTT. Its protein is CASSQGTGAFGELFF. The chain carries TRBV3-1 and TRBJ2-2, with 9 bases lining up with TRBD1. The CDR3 loop spans 15 amino acids. The V segment lost 1 base and the J segment 7 bases; nucleotides outside the gene matches: 4. Germline-derived CDR1 and CDR2 are LGHDT and YNNKEL (reference sequence).

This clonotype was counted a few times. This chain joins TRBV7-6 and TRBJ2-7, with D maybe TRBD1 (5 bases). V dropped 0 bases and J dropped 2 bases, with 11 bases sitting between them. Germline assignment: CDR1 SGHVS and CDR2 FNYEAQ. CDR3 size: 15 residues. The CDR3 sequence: CASSLAQGGTYEQYF. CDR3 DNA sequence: TGTGCCAGCAGCTTAGCGCAGGGTGGGACCTACGAGCAGTACTTC. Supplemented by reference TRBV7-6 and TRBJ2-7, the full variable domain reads GAGVSQSPRYKVTKRGQDVALRCDPISGHVSLYWYRQALGQGPEFLTYFNYEAQQDKSGLPNDRFSAERPEGSISTLTIQRTEQRDSAMYRCASSLAQGGTYEQYFGPGTRLTVT.

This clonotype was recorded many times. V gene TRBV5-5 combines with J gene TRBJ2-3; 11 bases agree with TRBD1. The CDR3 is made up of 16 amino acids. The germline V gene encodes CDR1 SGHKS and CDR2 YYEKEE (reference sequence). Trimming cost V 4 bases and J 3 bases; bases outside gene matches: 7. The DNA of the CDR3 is TGTGCCAGCAGCGGGGAGGGGACAGGGGGGACAGATACGCAGTATTTT. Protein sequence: CASSGEGTGGTDTQYF.

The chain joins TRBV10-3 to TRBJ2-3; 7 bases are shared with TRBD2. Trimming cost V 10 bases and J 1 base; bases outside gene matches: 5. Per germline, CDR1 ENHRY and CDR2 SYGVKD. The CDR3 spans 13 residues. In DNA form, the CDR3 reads TGTGCCACCGAAAGCGGGGGCACAGATACGCAGTATTTT. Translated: CATESGGTDTQYF.

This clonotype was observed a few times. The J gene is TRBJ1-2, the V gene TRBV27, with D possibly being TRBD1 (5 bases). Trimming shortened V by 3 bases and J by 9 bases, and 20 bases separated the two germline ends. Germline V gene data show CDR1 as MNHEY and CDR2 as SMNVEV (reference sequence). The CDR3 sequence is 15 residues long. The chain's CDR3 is CASSFRGALGSSYTF. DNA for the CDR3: TGTGCCAGCAGTTTTAGGGGTGCTTTGGGAAGTAGCTACACCTTC.

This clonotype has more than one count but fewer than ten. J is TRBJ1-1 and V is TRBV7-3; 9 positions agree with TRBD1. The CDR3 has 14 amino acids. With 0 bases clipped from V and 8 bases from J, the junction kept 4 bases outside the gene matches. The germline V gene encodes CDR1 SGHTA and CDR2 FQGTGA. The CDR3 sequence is CASSLTGGTGEAFF. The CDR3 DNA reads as TGTGCCAGCAGCTTAACCGGGGGGACAGGGGAAGCTTTCTTT.

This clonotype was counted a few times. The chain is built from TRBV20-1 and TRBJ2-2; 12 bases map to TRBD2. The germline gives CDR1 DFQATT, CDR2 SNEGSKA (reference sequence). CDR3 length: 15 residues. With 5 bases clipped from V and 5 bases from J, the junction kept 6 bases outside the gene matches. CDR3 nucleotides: TGCAGTGCTCCTAGCGGGGGGGCTGGTACCGGGGAGCTGTTTTTT. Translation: CSAPSGGAGTGELFF.

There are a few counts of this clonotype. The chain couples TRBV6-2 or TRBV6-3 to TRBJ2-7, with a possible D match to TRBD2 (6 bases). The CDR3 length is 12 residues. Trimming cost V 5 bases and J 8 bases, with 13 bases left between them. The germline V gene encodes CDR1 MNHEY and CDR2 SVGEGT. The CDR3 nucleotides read TGTGCCAGCAGTGCGCTGGGGGGACAGCAGTACGTC. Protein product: CASSALGGQQYV.